Listed here are 7 T cell receptor beta chains from one sample, sequenced in a study of T cells in Graves' hyperthyroidism and ophthalmopathy. The source material, RNA transcripts, was used to amplify TCR beta CDR3 regions. First-round RT-PCR with HTBI primers amplified the TCR CDR3 region. From the multiplex PCR reads, TCRdb called clonotypes with MiXCR, one entry per CDR3 protein. The data hold 450,000 to 650,000 distinct CDR3 sequences, with 14% observed a single time. Sequenced sample: blood. Receptors originate from a young woman with Graves' ophthalmopathy.

This chain links TRBV2 with TRBJ2-1; TRBD1 or TRBD2 may be the D gene (5 bases each). This CDR3 has 16 residues. Trimming shortened V by 8 bases and J by 10 bases, and 27 bases separated the two germline ends. Germline values: CDR1 SNHLY, CDR2 FYNNEI. The CDR3 DNA sequence: TGTGCCAGCGCTAGGGGTGACCGGCAGATGGAGCGGGAGCAGTTCTTC. It translates to CASARGDRQMEREQFF.

This rearrangement joins TRBV5-1 to TRBJ2-5, with D perhaps TRBD1 or TRBD2 (6 bases each). The germline V and J ends were trimmed by 0 bases and 4 bases, with 19 bases remaining between them. Germline CDR1 reads SGHRS; CDR2 reads YFSETQ. This CDR3 has 17 amino acids. CDR3 bases: TGCGCCAGCAGCTTGGGTCAGGGGAGGTTCAGTACAGAGACCCAGTACTTC. Protein product: CASSLGQGRFSTETQYF. Variable domain in full (rest from reference TRBV5-1 and TRBJ2-5): KAGVTQTPRYLIKTRGQQVTLSCSPISGHRSVSWYQQTPGQGLQFLFEYFSETQRNKGNFPGRFSGRQFSNSRSEMNVSTLELGDSALYLCASSLGQGRFSTETQYFGPGTRLLVL.

This clonotype was picked up many times. The V call is TRBV10-2, the J call TRBJ2-5; TRBD1 matches at 9 bases. Germline V CDR1 and CDR2: WSHSY, SAAADI. This CDR3 is built from 17 residues. V lost 5 bases, J lost 1 base, and 11 bases stayed unmatched. The CDR3 sequence is CASSPGQGPSLQETQYF. CDR3 DNA: TGCGCCAGCAGTCCGGGACAGGGCCCCTCTCTCCAAGAGACCCAGTACTTC.

This clonotype has at least ten counts. The J gene is TRBJ2-5, the V gene TRBV2; the match to TRBD1 covers 7 bases. V was pared by 4 bases and J by 2 bases, with 4 bases of the junction left unmatched. The CDR3 spans 14 residues. Per the germline V gene, CDR1 is SNHLY and CDR2 is FYNNEI. The CDR3 sequence is CASSARTGQETQYF. The CDR3 region has the DNA TGTGCCAGCAGTGCCAGGACAGGTCAAGAGACCCAGTACTTC.

This clonotype was picked up a small number of times. V is TRBV28 and J is TRBJ1-5; 7 bases match TRBD1. The germline V gene encodes CDR1 MDHEN and CDR2 SYDVKM. This CDR3 spans 18 amino acids. The V segment lost 6 bases and the J segment 5 bases; nucleotides outside the gene matches: 19. In DNA form, the CDR3 reads TGTGCCAGCAGCCAAGGGAGGGGGCCCCCCCAGGGACATCAGCCCCAGCATTTT. Translation: CASSQGRGPPQGHQPQHF. Based on the CDR3 plus reference TRBV28 and TRBJ1-5, the full variable domain is DVKVTQSSRYLVKRTGEKVFLECVQDMDHENMFWYRQDPGLGLRLIYFSYDVKMKEKGDIPEGYSVSREKKERFSLILESASTNQTSMYLCASSQGRGPPQGHQPQHFGDGTRLSIL.

This clonotype was seen many times. The CDR3 spells CASSNPGSSPDTQYF. The CDR3 DNA reads TGTGCCAGCAGTAATCCGGGATCATCTCCAGATACGCAGTATTTT. The chain couples TRBV6-1 to TRBJ2-3, with D perhaps TRBD2 (5 bases). This CDR3 is built from 15 residues. Germline V gives CDR1 MNHNS, CDR2 SASEGT. The germline V and J ends were trimmed by 5 bases and 4 bases, with 16 bases remaining between them.

J is TRBJ2-1 and V is TRBV6-2 or TRBV6-3; 13 positions agree with TRBD2. The germline V gene encodes CDR1 MNHEY and CDR2 SVGEGT. After removal of 3 bases from V and 7 bases from J, the junction contained 6 bases not matched to a gene. The CDR3 runs 16 residues. The CDR3 sequence is CASSYLGLAGENEQFF. The CDR3 DNA sequence: TGTGCCAGCAGTTATCTAGGACTAGCGGGAGAAAATGAGCAGTTCTTC.